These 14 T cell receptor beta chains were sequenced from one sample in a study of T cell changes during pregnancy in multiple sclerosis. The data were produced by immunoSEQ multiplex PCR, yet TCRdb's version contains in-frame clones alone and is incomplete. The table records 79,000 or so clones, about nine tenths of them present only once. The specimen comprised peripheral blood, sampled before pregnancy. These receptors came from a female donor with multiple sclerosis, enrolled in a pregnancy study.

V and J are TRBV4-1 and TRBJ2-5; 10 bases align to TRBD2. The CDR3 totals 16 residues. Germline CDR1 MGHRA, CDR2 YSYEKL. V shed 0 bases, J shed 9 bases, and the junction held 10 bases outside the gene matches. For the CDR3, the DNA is TGCGCCAGCAGCCAAGATCCGACTAGCGGGCTTAGGGCCCAGTACTTC. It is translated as CASSQDPTSGLRAQYF.

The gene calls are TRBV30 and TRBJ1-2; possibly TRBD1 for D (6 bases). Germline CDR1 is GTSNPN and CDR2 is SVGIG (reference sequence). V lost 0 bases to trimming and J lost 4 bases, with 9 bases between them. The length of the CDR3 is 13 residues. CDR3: CAWSVAGVYGYTF. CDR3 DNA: TGTGCCTGGAGTGTTGCAGGGGTCTATGGCTACACCTTC.

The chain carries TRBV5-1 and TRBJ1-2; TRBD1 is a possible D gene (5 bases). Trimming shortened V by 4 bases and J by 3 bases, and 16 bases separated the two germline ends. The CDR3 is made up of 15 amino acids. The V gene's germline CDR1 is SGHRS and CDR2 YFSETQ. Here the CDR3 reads CASSLAQGLDYGYTF. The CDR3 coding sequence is TGCGCCAGCAGCCTGGCCCAGGGCTTAGACTATGGCTACACCTTC.

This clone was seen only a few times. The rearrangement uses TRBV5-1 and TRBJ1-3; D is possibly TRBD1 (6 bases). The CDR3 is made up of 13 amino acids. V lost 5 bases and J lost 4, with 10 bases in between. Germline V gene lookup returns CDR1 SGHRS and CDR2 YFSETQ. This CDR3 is CASRAGDGNTIYF. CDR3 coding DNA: TGCGCCAGCAGGGCAGGGGACGGAAACACCATATATTTT.

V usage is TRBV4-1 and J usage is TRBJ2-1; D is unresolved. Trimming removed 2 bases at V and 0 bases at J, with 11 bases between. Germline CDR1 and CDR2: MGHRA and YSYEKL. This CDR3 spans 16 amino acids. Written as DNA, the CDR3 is TGCGCCAGCAGCCAAAGCTACTCTGGCTCCTACAATGAGCAGTTCTTC. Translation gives CASSQSYSGSYNEQFF.

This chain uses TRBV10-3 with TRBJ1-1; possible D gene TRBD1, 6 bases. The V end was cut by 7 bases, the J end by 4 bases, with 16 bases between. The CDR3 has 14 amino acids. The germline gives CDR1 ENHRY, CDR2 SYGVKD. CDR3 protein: CAITTTGYGTEAFF. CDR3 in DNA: TGTGCCATCACTACCACAGGGTATGGCACTGAAGCTTTCTTT.

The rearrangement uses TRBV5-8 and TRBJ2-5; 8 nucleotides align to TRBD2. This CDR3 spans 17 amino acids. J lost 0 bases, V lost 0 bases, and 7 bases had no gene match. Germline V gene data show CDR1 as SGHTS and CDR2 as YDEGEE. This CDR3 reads CASSLASDSGDQETQYF. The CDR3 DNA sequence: TGTGCCAGCAGCTTGGCCAGCGATAGCGGGGACCAAGAGACCCAGTACTTC.

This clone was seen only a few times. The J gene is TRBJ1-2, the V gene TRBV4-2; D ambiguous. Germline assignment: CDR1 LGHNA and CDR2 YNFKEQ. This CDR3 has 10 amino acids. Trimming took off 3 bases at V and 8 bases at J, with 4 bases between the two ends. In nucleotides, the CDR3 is TGTGCCAGCAGCCACATCGGCTACACCTTC. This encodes CASSHIGYTF.

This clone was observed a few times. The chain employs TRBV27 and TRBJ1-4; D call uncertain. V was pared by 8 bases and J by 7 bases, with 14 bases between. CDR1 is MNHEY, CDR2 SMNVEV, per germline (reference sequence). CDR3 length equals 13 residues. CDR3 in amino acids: CASGRGGGEKLFF. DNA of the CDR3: TGTGCCAGCGGCCGGGGAGGCGGTGAAAAACTGTTTTTT.

The CDR3 region is CASSSKTGTNTEAFF. The CDR3 DNA reads as TGCGCCAGCAGCTCCAAGACAGGGACGAACACTGAAGCTTTCTTT. This chain uses TRBV5-1 with TRBJ1-1; 7 nucleotides agree with TRBD1. The length of the CDR3 is 15 residues. V lost 3 bases and J lost 1; bases outside the gene matches: 6. Germline CDR1 is SGHRS and CDR2 is YFSETQ.

Here the CDR3 DNA reads TGTGCCACCGCCTTGCGCTCCTACAATGAGCAGTTCTTC. This codes for CATALRSYNEQFF. V gene TRBV2 combines with J gene TRBJ2-1; D is unclear. This CDR3 is built from 13 residues. Trimming stripped 10 bases from V and 0 bases from J, with 10 bases between. Germline CDR1 reads SNHLY; CDR2 reads FYNNEI.

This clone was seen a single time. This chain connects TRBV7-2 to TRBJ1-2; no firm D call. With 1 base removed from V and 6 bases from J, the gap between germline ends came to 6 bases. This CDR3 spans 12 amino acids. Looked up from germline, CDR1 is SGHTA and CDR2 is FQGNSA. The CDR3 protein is CASSLGGDGYTF. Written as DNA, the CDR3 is TGTGCCAGCAGCTTAGGCGGGGATGGCTACACCTTC.

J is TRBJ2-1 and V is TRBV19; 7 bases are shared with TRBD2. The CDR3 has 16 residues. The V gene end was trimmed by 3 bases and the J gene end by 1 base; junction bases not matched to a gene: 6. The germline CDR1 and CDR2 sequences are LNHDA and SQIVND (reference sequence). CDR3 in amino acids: CASSIRRGTSYNEQFF. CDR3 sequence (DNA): TGTGCCAGTAGTATTCGGCGGGGGACGTCCTACAATGAGCAGTTCTTC.

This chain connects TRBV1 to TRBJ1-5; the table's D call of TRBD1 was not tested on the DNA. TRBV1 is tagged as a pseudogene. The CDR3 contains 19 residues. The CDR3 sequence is CTSSRLYREGFISNQPQHF. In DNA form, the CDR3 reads TGCACCAGCAGCCGTTTGTACAGGGAAGGGTTCATTAGCAATCAGCCCCAGCATTTT.